This T cell receptor (beta chain) originates from a study of T cells in Graves' hyperthyroidism and ophthalmopathy. Study conclusions and caveats: Most expanded thyroid clonotypes above 0.001 also appeared in blood. Progression to ophthalmopathy was predicted a median of about six months early.

Amplified TCR beta CDR3 regions derived from RNA transcripts. First-round RT-PCR targeting the TCR CDR3 was performed with the HTBI primer set. TCRdb reanalysed the multiplex PCR reads using MiXCR and keeps one entry per CDR3 protein. The repertoire holds 550,000 to 650,000 distinct CDR3 sequences, 14% seen once, with around 13% in the top ten. There are many counts of this clonotype. Its antigen is undetermined. CDR3 length: 14 amino acids. From germline, CDR1 is DFQATT and CDR2 SNEGSKA (reference sequence). Trimming removed 7 bases from V and 4 bases from J, with 20 bases in between. Recently diagnosed hyperthyroidism of less than 2 months' duration affected patients aged 18 to 65.

The V call is TRBV20-1, the J call TRBJ2-7; possible D gene TRBD2, 7 bases. Sequenced: blood. This sequence was found in a woman between 35 and 50 years old with Graves' hyperthyroidism. The CDR3 spells CSVAPGGHGYEQYF. In DNA, the CDR3 is TGCAGTGTGGCCCCCGGGGGGCACGGGTACGAGCAGTACTTC.